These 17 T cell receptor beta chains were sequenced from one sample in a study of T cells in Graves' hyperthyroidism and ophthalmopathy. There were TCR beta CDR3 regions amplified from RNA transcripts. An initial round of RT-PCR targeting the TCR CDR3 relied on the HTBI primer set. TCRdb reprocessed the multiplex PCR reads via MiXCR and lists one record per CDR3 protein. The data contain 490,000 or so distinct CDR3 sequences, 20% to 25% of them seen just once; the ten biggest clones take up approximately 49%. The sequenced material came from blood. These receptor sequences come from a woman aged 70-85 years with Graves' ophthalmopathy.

CDR3 residues: CASSYSSEQFF. The DNA for the CDR3 is TGTGCCAGCAGTTATTCGTCTGAGCAGTTCTTC. The chain is built from TRBV6-9 and TRBJ2-1; D gene unclear. This CDR3 region has 11 residues. V was clipped by 0 bases and J by 9 bases, with 3 bases between them. CDR1 MNHGY and CDR2 SVAAGI come from the germline V gene.

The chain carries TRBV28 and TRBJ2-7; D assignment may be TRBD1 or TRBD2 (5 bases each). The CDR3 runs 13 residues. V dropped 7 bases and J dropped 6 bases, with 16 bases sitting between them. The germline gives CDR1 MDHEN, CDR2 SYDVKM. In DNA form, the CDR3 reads TGTGCCAGCACCACTCGGGGCCCCATCGAGCAGTACTTC. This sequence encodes CASTTRGPIEQYF. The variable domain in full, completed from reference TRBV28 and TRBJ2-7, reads DVKVTQSSRYLVKRTGEKVFLECVQDMDHENMFWYRQDPGLGLRLIYFSYDVKMKEKGDIPEGYSVSREKKERFSLILESASTNQTSMYLCASTTRGPIEQYFGPGTRLTVT.

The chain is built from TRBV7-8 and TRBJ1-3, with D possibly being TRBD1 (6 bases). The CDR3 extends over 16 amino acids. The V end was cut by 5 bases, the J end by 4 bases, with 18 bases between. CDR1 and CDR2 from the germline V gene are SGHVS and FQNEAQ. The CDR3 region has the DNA TGTGCCAGCAGCCCCCCGGGGGGGCTCGCGGGAAACACCATATATTTT. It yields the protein CASSPPGGLAGNTIYF.

CDR3: CSARSRAAGEAFF. CDR3 bases: TGCAGTGCTAGAAGCAGGGCAGCCGGTGAAGCTTTCTTT. The genes are TRBV20-1 and TRBJ1-1; perhaps TRBD1 as D (5 bases). Trimming removed 2 bases from V and 7 bases from J, with 14 bases in between. Per the germline V gene, CDR1 is DFQATT and CDR2 is SNEGSKA (reference sequence). The CDR3 runs to 13 residues.

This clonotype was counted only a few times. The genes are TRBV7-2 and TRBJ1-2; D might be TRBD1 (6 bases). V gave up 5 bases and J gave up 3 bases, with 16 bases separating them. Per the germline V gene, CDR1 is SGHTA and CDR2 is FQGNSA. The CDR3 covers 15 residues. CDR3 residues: CASSPIYRDYYGYTF. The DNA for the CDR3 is TGTGCCAGCAGCCCTATTTACAGGGATTACTATGGCTACACCTTC.

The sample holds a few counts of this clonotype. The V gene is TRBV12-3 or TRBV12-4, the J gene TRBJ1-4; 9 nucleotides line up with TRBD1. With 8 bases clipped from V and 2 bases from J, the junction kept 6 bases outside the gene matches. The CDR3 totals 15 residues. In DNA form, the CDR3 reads TGTGCCAGCTCTAGGACAGGGGACACTAATGAAAAACTGTTTTTT. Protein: CASSRTGDTNEKLFF.

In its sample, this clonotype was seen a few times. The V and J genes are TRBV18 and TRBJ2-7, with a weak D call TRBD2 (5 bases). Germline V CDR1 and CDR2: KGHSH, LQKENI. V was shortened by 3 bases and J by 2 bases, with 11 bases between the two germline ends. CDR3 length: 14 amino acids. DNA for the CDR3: TGTGCCAGCTCACCCTCTCGGCGGGCCTACGAGCAGTACTTC. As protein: CASSPSRRAYEQYF. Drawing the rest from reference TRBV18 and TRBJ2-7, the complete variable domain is NAGVMQNPRHLVRRRGQEARLRCSPMKGHSHVYWYRQLPEEGLKFMVYLQKENIIDESGMPKERFSAEFPKEGPSILRIQQVVRGDSAAYFCASSPSRRAYEQYFGPGTRLTVT.

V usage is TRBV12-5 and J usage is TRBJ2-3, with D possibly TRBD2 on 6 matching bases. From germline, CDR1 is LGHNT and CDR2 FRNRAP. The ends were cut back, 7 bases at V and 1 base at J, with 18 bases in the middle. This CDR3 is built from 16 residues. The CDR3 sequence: CASARGLPGGTDTQYF. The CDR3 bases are TGTGCTAGTGCCAGAGGACTACCGGGTGGCACAGATACGCAGTATTTT.

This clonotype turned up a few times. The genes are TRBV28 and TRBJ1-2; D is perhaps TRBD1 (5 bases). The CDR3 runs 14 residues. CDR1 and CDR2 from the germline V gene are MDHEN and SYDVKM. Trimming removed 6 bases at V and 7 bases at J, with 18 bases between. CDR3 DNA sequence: TGTGCCAGCAGCCCGCCCCCGCAGGGACTTGGCTACACCTTC. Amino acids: CASSPPPQGLGYTF.

The CDR3 DNA is TGCGCCAGCAGCTTGGGGCAGGGCAACGTCCTGACTTTC. Protein sequence: CASSLGQGNVLTF. The chain employs TRBV5-1 and TRBJ2-6, with D possibly matching TRBD1 (5 bases). V was cut by 0 bases and J by 9 bases, with 7 bases left in between. This CDR3 comprises 13 residues. CDR1 SGHRS and CDR2 YFSETQ come from the germline V gene. Together with reference TRBV5-1 and TRBJ2-6, the CDR3 gives the full variable domain: KAGVTQTPRYLIKTRGQQVTLSCSPISGHRSVSWYQQTPGQGLQFLFEYFSETQRNKGNFPGRFSGRQFSNSRSEMNVSTLELGDSALYLCASSLGQGNVLTFGAGSRLTVL.

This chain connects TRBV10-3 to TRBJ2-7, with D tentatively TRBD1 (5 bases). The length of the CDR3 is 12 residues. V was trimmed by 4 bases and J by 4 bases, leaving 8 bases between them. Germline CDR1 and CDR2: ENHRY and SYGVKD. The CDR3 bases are TGTGCCATCAGTGCTCAGGGTTACGAGCAGTACTTC. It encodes CAISAQGYEQYF.

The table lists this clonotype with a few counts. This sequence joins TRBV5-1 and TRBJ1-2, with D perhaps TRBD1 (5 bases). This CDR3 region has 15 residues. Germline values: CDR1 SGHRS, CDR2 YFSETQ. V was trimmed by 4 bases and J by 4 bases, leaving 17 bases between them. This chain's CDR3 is CASSTGTANPYGYTF. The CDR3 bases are TGCGCCAGCAGCACCGGGACGGCCAACCCCTATGGCTACACCTTC.

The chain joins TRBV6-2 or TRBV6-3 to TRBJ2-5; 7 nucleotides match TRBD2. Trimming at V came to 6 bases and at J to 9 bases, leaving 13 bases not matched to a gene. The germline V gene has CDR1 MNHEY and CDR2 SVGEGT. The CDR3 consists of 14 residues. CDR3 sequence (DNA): TGTGCCAGCAGCCCCGGGACTATTCAAGGGGCCCAGTACTTC. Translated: CASSPGTIQGAQYF.

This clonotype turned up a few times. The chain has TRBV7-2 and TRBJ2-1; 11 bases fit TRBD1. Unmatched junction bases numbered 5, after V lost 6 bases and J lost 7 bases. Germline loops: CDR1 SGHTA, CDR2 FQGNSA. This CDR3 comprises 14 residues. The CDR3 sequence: CASSSGQGENEQFF. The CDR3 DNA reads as TGTGCCAGCAGTTCGGGACAGGGGGAAAATGAGCAGTTCTTC.

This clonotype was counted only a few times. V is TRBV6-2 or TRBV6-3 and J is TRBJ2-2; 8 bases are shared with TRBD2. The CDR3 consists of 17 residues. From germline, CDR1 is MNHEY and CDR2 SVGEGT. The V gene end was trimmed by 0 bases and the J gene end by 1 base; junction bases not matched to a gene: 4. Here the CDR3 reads CASSYSPGRVNTGELFF. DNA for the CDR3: TGTGCCAGCAGTTACTCGCCCGGGAGGGTGAACACCGGGGAGCTGTTTTTT.

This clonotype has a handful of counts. The CDR3 DNA reads as TGTGCCAGCAGCCCGCAGGGCCCCCGCAATCAGCCCCAGCATTTT. Translating it yields CASSPQGPRNQPQHF. V and J are TRBV11-2 and TRBJ1-5; D may be TRBD1 (5 bases). Trimming left V 5 bases short and J 2 bases short, with 13 bases between. The germline V gene has CDR1 SGHAT and CDR2 FQNNGV. CDR3 length: 15 residues. Supplemented by reference TRBV11-2 and TRBJ1-5, the full variable domain reads EAGVAQSPRYKIIEKRQSVAFWCNPISGHATLYWYQQILGQGPKLLIQFQNNGVVDDSQLPKDRFSAERLKGVDSTLKIQPAKLEDSAVYLCASSPQGPRNQPQHFGDGTRLSIL.

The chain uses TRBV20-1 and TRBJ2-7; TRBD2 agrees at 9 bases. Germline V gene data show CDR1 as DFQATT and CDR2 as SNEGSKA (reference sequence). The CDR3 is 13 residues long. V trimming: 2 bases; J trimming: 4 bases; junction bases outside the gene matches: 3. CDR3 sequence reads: CSARRLAGYEQYF. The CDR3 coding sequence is TGCAGTGCTAGAAGGCTAGCGGGATACGAGCAGTACTTC.